This TCR beta chain appears in the sequencing data of a study of blood T cell repertoires in COVID-19. The overall study: Specimens from acute and convalescent COVID-19 originated in the United States, Italy and Spain.

The germline CDR1 and CDR2 sequences are SGHRS and YFSETQ. V was trimmed by 5 bases and J by 1 base, leaving 12 bases between them. This CDR3 comprises 15 residues. TCRdb's table, derived via immunoSEQ multiplex PCR, lists solely in-frame clones and lacks some. This table has roughly 42,000 clones, roughly 89% appearing once. Sequencing was performed on peripheral blood. The chain links TRBV5-1 to TRBJ2-2; D is unresolved. This receptor was obtained from a man aged 45-65 years with active COVID-19. CDR3 sequence: CASRADLLNTGELFF. Written as DNA, the CDR3 is TGCGCCAGCAGGGCTGACTTATTGAACACCGGGGAGCTGTTTTTT.